Below are 2 T cell receptor beta chains sequenced from a single sample in a study of blood T cell repertoires in COVID-19. Generated by immunoSEQ multiplex PCR, the TCRdb table keeps only in-frame clones and is missing some. The repertoire holds some 250,000 clones, with 86% as singletons. Sequencing input: peripheral blood. The receptors were gathered from a young man with active or convalescent COVID-19.

The genes are TRBV4-3 and TRBJ2-7; D possibly corresponds to TRBD1 (5 bases). CDR3 size: 17 residues. V was trimmed by 0 bases and J by 2 bases, leaving 17 bases between them. Germline CDR1 and CDR2: LGHNA and YSLEER. CDR3 residues: CASSQDLQAGITYEQYF. DNA of the CDR3: TGCGCCAGCAGCCAAGACCTACAGGCCGGAATAACCTACGAGCAGTACTTC.

The genes are TRBV19 and TRBJ2-1; 9 bases are a match to TRBD1. Germline CDR1 and CDR2: LNHDA and SQIVND (reference sequence). This CDR3 has 14 amino acids. V was clipped by 3 bases and J by 10 bases; unmatched bases: 7. The CDR3 here is CASSMYRGTGEQFF. CDR3 coding DNA: TGTGCCAGTAGTATGTACAGGGGGACAGGGGAGCAGTTCTTC.